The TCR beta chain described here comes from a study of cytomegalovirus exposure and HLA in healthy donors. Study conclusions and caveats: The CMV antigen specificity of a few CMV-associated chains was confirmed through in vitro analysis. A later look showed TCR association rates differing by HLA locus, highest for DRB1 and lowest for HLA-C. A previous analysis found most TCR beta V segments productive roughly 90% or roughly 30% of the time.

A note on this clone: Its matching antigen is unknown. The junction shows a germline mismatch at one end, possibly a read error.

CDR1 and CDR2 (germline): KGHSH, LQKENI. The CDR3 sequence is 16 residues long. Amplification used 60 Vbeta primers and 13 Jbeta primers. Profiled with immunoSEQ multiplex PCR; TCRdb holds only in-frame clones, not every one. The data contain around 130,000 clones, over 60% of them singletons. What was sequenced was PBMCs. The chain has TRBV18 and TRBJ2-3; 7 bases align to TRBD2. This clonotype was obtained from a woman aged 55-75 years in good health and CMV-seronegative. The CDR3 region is CASSPPGGGYTDTQYF. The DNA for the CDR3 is TGTGCCAGCTCCCCACCCGGCGGGGGTTACACAGATACGCAGTATTTT.